A selection of T cell receptor beta chains follows, all from one sample in a study of cytomegalovirus exposure and HLA in healthy donors. Repertoires were generated with immunoSEQ multiplex PCR, while TCRdb's copy carries only in-frame clones and drops some. The sample contains around 140,000 clones, approximately 80% of which appear only once. The sample consisted of PBMCs. The receptors here all came from a woman aged 40 to 55 in good health and CMV-seronegative. Both conserved end residues are part of each CDR3.

>TRBV7-9|TRBJ1-4
CASSPQDSSSLEKLFF
>TRBV21-1|TRBJ2-1
CASSPGLADNEQFF
>TRBV11-2|TRBJ2-7
CASSPGGEQYF
>TRBV11-3|TRBJ1-1
CASSPGVGTGGTEAFF
>TRBV15|TRBJ2-3
CATGNGNAPTDTQYF
>TRBV14|TRBJ1-2
CASSPTREGWYGYTF
>TRBV7-9|TRBJ1-5
CASSLQGDQPQHF
>TRBV14|TRBJ1-2
CASSQSGTYYGYTF
>TRBV2|TRBJ2-7
CASSERAGSYEQYF
>TRBV5-5|TRBJ2-1
CASSLASGSYNEQFF
>TRBV5-1|TRBJ2-5
CASSSGVGGETQYF
>TRBV5-4|TRBJ1-4
CASSLGQRNEKLFF
>TRBV7-9|TRBJ2-3
CASSSFRGFTDTQYF
>TRBV7-2|TRBJ2-7
CASSSSSGSSSDNF
>TRBV6-6|TRBJ2-7
CASSYTAGRYEQYF
>TRBV9|TRBJ1-3
CASSARSPGTGMGNTIYF
>TRBV30|TRBJ2-5
CAWSVTGETQYF
>TRBV7-2|TRBJ2-3
CASSAGASQYF
>TRBV4-3|TRBJ2-7
CASSQDSGRLSYEQYF
>TRBV28|TRBJ1-1
CASSLRGYMNTEAFF
>TRBV9|TRBJ2-6
CASSVLWVAGDSGANVLTF
>TRBV5-1|TRBJ1-6
CASSLYTRSSYNSPLHF
>TRBV7-8|TRBJ2-2
CASSLERAGGELFF
>TRBV6-4|TRBJ1-2
CASSQGPNGDYGYTF
>TRBV27|TRBJ2-7
CASSLGQGYDEQYF
>TRBV20-1|TRBJ2-5
CSASFRDRYF
>TRBV7-9|TRBJ2-7
CASSLHVGLAGGYEQYF
>TRBV6-5|TRBJ2-1
CASSLLAGDDEQFF
>TRBV7-3|TRBJ1-1
CASSLFDSTEAFF
>TRBV2|TRBJ1-3
CASGRGHINGNTIYF
>TRBV9|TRBJ2-7
CASSAHLAGGFYEQYF
>TRBV5-1|TRBJ1-4
CASRIGTQKLFF
>TRBV7-9|TRBJ1-5
CASSYDSQPQHF
>TRBV2|TRBJ1-1
CASSVGQEAFF
>TRBV7-2|TRBJ2-7
CASSSVRGSYEQYF
>TRBV28|TRBJ2-7
CASSGALAYEQYF
>TRBV5-4|TRBJ2-5
CASSPARTGDQETQYF
>TRBV2|TRBJ2-1
CASSVFGTSGVKSYNEQFF
>TRBV4-3|TRBJ1-1
CASSYGLRTEAFF
>TRBV5-6|TRBJ2-7
CASSFRGRKYEQYF
>TRBV7-3|TRBJ1-2
CSSSLAGTGILENYGYTF
>TRBV4-2|TRBJ2-3
CASSQGNSGTDTQYF
>TRBV7-8|TRBJ1-5
CASSPGSNQPQHF
>TRBV28|TRBJ1-1
CASSDVPGTLLNTEAFF
>TRBV7-9|TRBJ2-2
CASSLVWNTGELFF
>TRBV2|TRBJ2-5
CASIPGLAGGETQYF
>TRBV14|TRBJ1-3
CASSKGTVVLSSGNTIYF
>TRBV19|TRBJ2-7
CASKLAGENEQYF
>TRBV4-2|TRBJ2-2
CASSQIAGGLVPGELFF
>TRBV27|TRBJ2-1
CASSTLTLADSYNEQFF
>TRBV15|TRBJ2-5
CATSRQGASETQYF
>TRBV11-2|TRBJ2-7
CASSHSREDEQYF
>TRBV9|TRBJ2-2
CASSVAGTPNTGELFF
>TRBV5-1|TRBJ2-7
CASSPTGNYEQYF
>TRBV9|TRBJ1-2
CASSVTGISYGYTF
>TRBV5-1|TRBJ2-1
CASGGGQYNEQFF
>TRBV18|TRBJ2-1
CASSPQVIENEQFF